Listed here are 32 T cell receptor beta chains from one sample, sequenced in a study of response to subunit inactivated influenza vaccine. In TCRdb, the RT-PCR reads were re-called with MiXCR into one record per CDR3 protein. The table includes hundreds of thousands of distinct CDR3 sequences, 15% to 18% detected once. The input for sequencing was PBMCs from blood, taken 11 to 12 days after vaccination. The source is a man between 45 and 60 years old who received an inactivated influenza vaccine.

The chain employs TRBV20-1 and TRBJ2-7; 8 positions match TRBD2. The CDR3 has 11 amino acids. Germline V gene lookup returns CDR1 DFQATT and CDR2 SNEGSKA (reference sequence). CDR3 amino acids: CSPTSGYEQYF. CDR3 sequence (DNA): TGCAGCCCTACTAGCGGCTACGAGCAGTACTTC.

The chain combines TRBV10-3 with TRBJ2-3, with a weak D call TRBD2 (6 bases). The germline gives CDR1 ENHRY, CDR2 SYGVKD. The CDR3 covers 14 residues. Deletions cut 3 bases from V and 4 bases from J, with 11 bases between. The CDR3 loop is CAISDSLASDTQYF. In DNA, the CDR3 is TGTGCCATCAGTGACTCCCTAGCGTCAGATACGCAGTATTTT.

The rearrangement uses TRBV12-3 or TRBV12-4 and TRBJ1-1; the match to TRBD1 covers 7 bases. The junction had 8 bases not matched to a gene; V was cut back by 4 bases and J by 6 bases. There are 14 residues in the CDR3. CDR3 loop: CASSSHRGRAEAFF. In DNA form, the CDR3 reads TGTGCCAGCAGTTCCCACAGGGGAAGGGCTGAAGCTTTCTTT.

The rearrangement joins TRBV6-2 or TRBV6-3 to TRBJ2-5, with 9 bases aligning to TRBD2. V shed 9 bases and J 7 bases; nucleotides not matched to a gene: 12. From germline, CDR1 is MNHEY and CDR2 SVGEGT. The CDR3 spans 14 residues. This CDR3 is CASKPSGATGTQYF. The DNA for the CDR3 is TGTGCCAGTAAACCTAGCGGGGCCACGGGGACCCAGTACTTC.

The chain couples TRBV6-1 to TRBJ1-1; a possible D gene is TRBD1 (6 bases). Trimming pared 0 bases from V and 4 bases from J, leaving 12 bases between. Germline CDR1 MNHNS, CDR2 SASEGT. This CDR3 is built from 15 residues. The CDR3 is CASSEAAGVSTEAFF. The CDR3 DNA is TGTGCCAGCAGTGAAGCGGCAGGGGTGAGCACTGAAGCTTTCTTT.

The chain couples TRBV5-1 to TRBJ2-5; 8 bases line up with TRBD1. Germline V CDR1 and CDR2: SGHRS, YFSETQ. The CDR3 loop spans 15 amino acids. V dropped 4 bases and J dropped 3; count of bases not matched to a gene: 8. The CDR3 bases are TGCGCCAGCAGCACCTTGACAGGGGTGAAAGAGACCCAGTACTTC. As protein: CASSTLTGVKETQYF.

This clonotype was counted a few times. This chain links TRBV7-9 with TRBJ2-3; the match to TRBD2 covers 8 bases. V was clipped by 5 bases and J by 0 bases; unmatched bases: 4. CDR3 size: 15 residues. The germline gives CDR1 SEHNR, CDR2 FQNEAQ (reference sequence). The CDR3 DNA is TGTGCCAGCAGCACTAGCGGCCGCAGCACAGATACGCAGTATTTT. Translating it yields CASSTSGRSTDTQYF.

The chain's CDR3 is CASSPSRWGGGYEQYF. Here the CDR3 DNA reads TGTGCCAGCAGCCCGTCAAGGTGGGGAGGAGGCTACGAGCAGTACTTC. V is TRBV7-8 and J is TRBJ2-7; TRBD2 might be the D (6 bases). This CDR3 region has 16 residues. CDR1 SGHVS and CDR2 FQNEAQ come from the germline V gene. Trimming removed 5 bases from V and 3 bases from J, with 20 bases in between.

This clonotype appeared a few times. This chain links TRBV6-1 with TRBJ2-2, with TRBD1 identical over 8 bases. Germline CDR1 and CDR2: MNHNS and SASEGT. V lost 5 bases to trimming and J lost 6 bases; unmatched junction nucleotides: 8. The CDR3 length is 15 residues. The CDR3 is CASSMTGVRSGELFF. CDR3 sequence (DNA): TGTGCCAGCAGTATGACAGGGGTCCGCTCCGGGGAGCTGTTTTTT.

The J gene is TRBJ2-1, the V gene TRBV6-1; 8 nucleotides line up with TRBD2. This CDR3 has 16 amino acids. The ends lost 5 bases at V and 1 base at J; junction bases unmatched: 7. Germline assignment: CDR1 MNHNS and CDR2 SASEGT. The CDR3 DNA sequence: TGTGCCAGCAGTATGCAGGCGGGGGGATCCTACAATGAGCAGTTCTTC. Translated: CASSMQAGGSYNEQFF.

J is TRBJ1-3 and V is TRBV5-1; D gene ambiguous. CDR1 is SGHRS, CDR2 YFSETQ, per germline. Between the trimmed V and J ends, which lost 4 bases and 4 bases, there was a span of 9 bases. The CDR3 has 13 residues. CDR3 residues: CASSPIQGNTIYF. Here the CDR3 DNA reads TGCGCCAGCAGCCCAATACAGGGAAACACCATATATTTT.

The chain has TRBV25-1 and TRBJ1-3; no clear D. V lost 6 bases, J lost 2 bases, and 8 bases lay in between. The germline V gene encodes CDR1 MGHDK and CDR2 SYGVNS. This CDR3 spans 13 amino acids. The CDR3 DNA reads as TGTGCCAGCAGCCGAGGTACTGGAAACACCATATATTTT. It encodes CASSRGTGNTIYF.

This clonotype was detected ten times or more. The genes are TRBV6-2 or TRBV6-3 and TRBJ2-3; 10 bases map to TRBD2. Trimming took 6 bases from V and 2 from J; bases not matched to a gene: 5. Per germline, CDR1 MNHEY and CDR2 SVGEGT. CDR3 length: 15 amino acids. The DNA of the CDR3 is TGTGCCAGCAGCGCCGGGACTAGCGACACAGATACGCAGTATTTT. This codes for CASSAGTSDTDTQYF.

In this sample, this clonotype turned up a few times. CDR3 amino acids: CASSHYWAGGSTDTQYF. DNA for the CDR3: TGCGCCAGCAGCCACTATTGGGCGGGGGGCTCCACAGATACGCAGTATTTT. This rearrangement joins TRBV4-3 to TRBJ2-3; 8 bases agree with TRBD2. The trim removed 3 bases at V and 2 bases at J, leaving 10 bases unmatched. CDR1 and CDR2 (germline): LGHNA, YSLEER. CDR3 length equals 17 residues.

This clonotype was seen only a few times. The chain uses TRBV7-9 and TRBJ2-5; the D gene is possibly TRBD1 (6 bases). V lost 5 bases and J lost 2, with 21 bases in between. The CDR3 length is 17 residues. Per germline, CDR1 SEHNR and CDR2 FQNEAQ (reference sequence). The CDR3 coding sequence is TGTGCCAGCAGCCTTACAGGGAAGGGGCTGCTTCAAGAGACCCAGTACTTC. Protein: CASSLTGKGLLQETQYF.

This clonotype occurred a few times. CDR3 DNA sequence: TGTGCCAGCAGCCCCAGCGGGGACTACAATGAGCAGTTCTTC. Its protein product is CASSPSGDYNEQFF. The chain recombines TRBV6-4 with TRBJ2-1; TRBD2 agrees at 7 bases. V dropped 6 bases and J dropped 3; count of bases not matched to a gene: 5. Germline V lookup: CDR1 MRHNA, CDR2 SNTAGT. The CDR3 contains 14 residues.

About this clonotype: One end of the junction fails to match germline, which may point to a read error. This chain links TRBV7-2 with TRBJ1-6, with TRBD1 matching over 7 bases. CDR3 length equals 16 residues. Germline CDR1 reads SGHTA; CDR2 reads FQGNSA. The CDR3 here is CAISVYQGGYNSPLHF. The DNA of the CDR3 is TGTGCCATCAGCGTATACCAGGGGGGCTATAATTCACCCCTCCACTTT. The full variable domain, its missing parts supplied by reference TRBV7-2 and TRBJ1-6, is GAGVSQSPSNKVTEKGKDVELRCDPISGHTALYWYRQSLGQGLEFLIYFQGNSAPDKSGLPSDRFSAERTGGSVSTLTIQRTQQEDSAVYLCAISVYQGGYNSPLHFGNGTRLTVT.

The V call is TRBV7-9, the J call TRBJ2-7; 7 nucleotides line up with TRBD2. Trimming removed 0 bases from V and 6 bases from J; junction bases left unmatched: 11. There are 16 residues in the CDR3. Per germline, CDR1 SEHNR and CDR2 FQNEAQ (reference sequence). Here the CDR3 reads CASSLASYRERGEQYF. DNA of the CDR3: TGTGCCAGCAGCTTAGCCTCCTACCGGGAGCGGGGCGAGCAGTACTTC.

This clonotype has just a few counts. V and J are TRBV25-1 and TRBJ1-1; possible D gene TRBD1, 5 bases. Looked up from germline, CDR1 is MGHDK and CDR2 is SYGVNS. The length of the CDR3 is 13 residues. Trimming removed 10 bases from V and 1 base from J, with 13 bases in between. The CDR3 here is CATVDRTNTEAFF. CDR3 nucleotide sequence: TGTGCCACCGTCGACAGAACGAACACTGAAGCTTTCTTT.

This clonotype has just a few counts. The rearrangement joins TRBV4-1 to TRBJ1-4; 8 bases map to TRBD1. Germline CDR1 reads MGHRA; CDR2 reads YSYEKL. CDR3 size: 17 residues. Trimming took 3 bases from V and 2 from J; bases not matched to a gene: 8. This CDR3 is CASSHDKRTGTNEKLFF. CDR3 coding DNA: TGCGCCAGCAGCCACGATAAACGGACAGGGACTAATGAAAAACTGTTTTTT.

The chain uses TRBV7-2 and TRBJ2-4; no firm D call. CDR3 length: 16 residues. Trimming took off 1 base at V and 3 bases at J, with 13 bases between the two ends. Germline V lookup: CDR1 SGHTA, CDR2 FQGNSA. The CDR3 loop is CASSLGWGRSKNIQYF. In DNA form, the CDR3 reads TGTGCCAGCAGCTTAGGTTGGGGTCGAAGCAAAAACATTCAGTACTTC. The whole variable domain, filled in from reference TRBV7-2 and TRBJ2-4, reads GAGVSQSPSNKVTEKGKDVELRCDPISGHTALYWYRQSLGQGLEFLIYFQGNSAPDKSGLPSDRFSAERTGGSVSTLTIQRTQQEDSAVYLCASSLGWGRSKNIQYFGAGTRLSVL.

V is TRBV2 and J is TRBJ2-7; D possibly matches TRBD1 or TRBD2 (5 bases each). CDR3 size: 15 residues. V shed 7 bases and J shed 2 bases, with 18 bases lying between them. Germline CDR1 reads SNHLY; CDR2 reads FYNNEI. For the CDR3, the DNA is TGTGCCAGCATGCCCCAGAGGGACGGCACCTACGAGCAGTACTTC. This gives the protein CASMPQRDGTYEQYF.

This clonotype has at least ten counts. V is TRBV20-1 and J is TRBJ2-3; 10 nucleotides match TRBD2. V lost 4 bases to trimming and J lost 5 bases; unmatched junction nucleotides: 6. Germline V gene lookup returns CDR1 DFQATT and CDR2 SNEGSKA (reference sequence). The CDR3 is 14 residues long. The CDR3 nucleotides read TGCAGTGCTAAAAGCGGGAGGGCGATAGATACGCAGTATTTT. The encoded protein is CSAKSGRAIDTQYF.

The rearrangement joins TRBV4-2 to TRBJ2-5, with 14 bases aligning to TRBD2. Germline V gene data show CDR1 as LGHNA and CDR2 as YNFKEQ. With V trimmed by 3 bases and J by 2 bases, 11 bases remained unmatched. This CDR3 contains 19 residues. CDR3: CASSQGSGTSGGWQETQYF. Here the CDR3 DNA reads TGTGCCAGCAGCCAGGGCAGCGGGACTAGCGGGGGATGGCAAGAGACCCAGTACTTC.

This clonotype appeared many times. The V call is TRBV4-2, the J call TRBJ2-7; possible D gene TRBD1, 5 bases. Germline loops: CDR1 LGHNA, CDR2 YNFKEQ. The CDR3 is 16 amino acids. Trimming removed 0 bases at V and 4 bases at J, with 16 bases between. The CDR3 is CASSQDSFPRGYEQYF. The CDR3 DNA is TGTGCCAGCAGCCAAGACTCCTTTCCTAGGGGATACGAGCAGTACTTC.

This clonotype was observed a handful of times. The chain uses TRBV5-5 and TRBJ1-4, with 7 bases matching TRBD1. This CDR3 spans 18 amino acids. V lost 1 base and J lost 3; bases outside the gene matches: 12. Germline V CDR1 and CDR2: SGHKS, YYEKEE (reference sequence). The DNA of the CDR3 is TGTGCCAGCAGCTTGTTCCTCCGACAGGGTGGGGCTAATGAAAAACTGTTTTTT. Amino acid sequence: CASSLFLRQGGANEKLFF.

This clonotype was picked up a small number of times. J is TRBJ2-7 and V is TRBV9; 14 bases are a match to TRBD2. This CDR3 is 19 amino acids long. V was clipped by 4 bases and J by 6 bases; unmatched bases: 18. CDR1 and CDR2 (germline): SGDLS, YYNGEE. CDR3 protein: CASSPGQGKTSGRVGEQYF. CDR3 bases: TGTGCCAGCAGCCCTGGACAGGGGAAGACTAGCGGGAGGGTAGGCGAGCAGTACTTC.

This clonotype was picked up a small number of times. The chain couples TRBV2 to TRBJ1-5; D is uncertain. CDR3 length: 19 residues. CDR1 is SNHLY and CDR2 is FYNNEI in the germline V gene. Trimming took 0 bases from V and 0 from J, leaving 18 bases between them. CDR3 protein: CASSEAGGTYGYSNQPQHF. As DNA, the CDR3 is TGTGCCAGCAGTGAAGCTGGCGGCACATACGGCTATAGCAATCAGCCCCAGCATTTT. The whole variable domain, remainder taken from reference TRBV2 and TRBJ1-5, is EPEVTQTPSHQVTQMGQEVILRCVPISNHLYFYWYRQILGQKVEFLVSFYNNEISEKSEIFDDQFSVERPDGSNFTLKIRSTKLEDSAMYFCASSEAGGTYGYSNQPQHFGDGTRLSIL.

This clonotype was seen more than once but under ten times. This chain uses TRBV18 with TRBJ2-1, with 13 bases lining up with TRBD2. The CDR3 consists of 15 residues. With V trimmed by 7 bases and J by 6 bases, 6 bases remained unmatched. Germline V gives CDR1 KGHSH, CDR2 LQKENI. In DNA, the CDR3 is TGTGCCAGCTTCCCGACTAGCGGGAGGTTCAATGAGCAGTTCTTC. Translated: CASFPTSGRFNEQFF.

This clonotype appeared a few times. This chain uses TRBV4-1 with TRBJ2-2; TRBD2 matches at 8 bases. Germline V gene data show CDR1 as MGHRA and CDR2 as YSYEKL. The CDR3 totals 17 residues. Trimming took 0 bases from V and 8 from J; bases not matched to a gene: 11. The CDR3 DNA sequence: TGCGCCAGCAGCCAAGATCAACTAGCGGCTAAGGGGGGGGAGCTGTTTTTT. Translation: CASSQDQLAAKGGELFF.

The chain recombines TRBV9 with TRBJ1-6; TRBD1 matches 7 bases. The CDR3 covers 15 residues. Germline CDR1 is SGDLS and CDR2 is YYNGEE. J lost 6 bases, V lost 4 bases, and 7 bases had no gene match. This CDR3 reads CASSPQGTVNSPLHF. CDR3 bases: TGTGCCAGCAGCCCACAGGGGACGGTTAATTCACCCCTCCACTTT.

The chain carries TRBV20-1 and TRBJ2-3; D possibly corresponds to TRBD2 (6 bases). Trimming stripped 4 bases from V and 1 base from J, with 12 bases between. The CDR3 length is 14 residues. From germline, CDR1 is DFQATT and CDR2 SNEGSKA (reference sequence). The CDR3 region has the DNA TGCAGTGCTAAAAGCGGGTCAGGCACAGATACGCAGTATTTT. Amino acid sequence: CSAKSGSGTDTQYF.